The TCR beta chain under discussion was sequenced for a study of shared clonotypes between healthy human individuals. Study results and caveats: Incompleteness in sorted-subset sequencing, despite large depth, was shown by rarefaction.

The CDR3 spans 13 residues. CDR1 KGHSH and CDR2 LQKENI come from the germline V gene. Trimming shortened V by 5 bases and J by 4 bases, and 9 bases separated the two germline ends. This clone was observed a single time. Antigen specificity is unknown. Profiling relied on immunoSEQ multiplex PCR, and the TCRdb table lists in-frame clones only, not all of them. This table has some 1,600,000 clones, 95% to 99% appearing once. Both subsets, CD45RA+ naive and CD45RA-negative memory, were split from the CD4+ cells. The rearrangement uses TRBV18 and TRBJ1-5, with D hard to call. Source material: naive CD4+ T cells sorted from blood. Regarding subset: CD45RA+ positively selected. The source is a man in his thirties or forties in good health. CDR3 residues: CASSADRNQPQHF. DNA of the CDR3: TGTGCCAGCTCAGCAGATCGTAATCAGCCCCAGCATTTT.